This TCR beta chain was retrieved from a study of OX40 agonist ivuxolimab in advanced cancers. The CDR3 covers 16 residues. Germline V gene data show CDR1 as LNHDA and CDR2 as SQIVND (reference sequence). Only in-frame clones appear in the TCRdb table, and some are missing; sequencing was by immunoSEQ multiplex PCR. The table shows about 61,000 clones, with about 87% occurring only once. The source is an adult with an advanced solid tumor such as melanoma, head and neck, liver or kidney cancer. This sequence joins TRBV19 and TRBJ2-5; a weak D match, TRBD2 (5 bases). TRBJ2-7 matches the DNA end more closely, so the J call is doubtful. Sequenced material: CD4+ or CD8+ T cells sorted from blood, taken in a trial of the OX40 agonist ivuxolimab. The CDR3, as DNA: TGTGCCAGTAGTATAGCCTCGATTAGACTACCCTACGAGCAGTACTTC. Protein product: CASSIASIRLPYEQYF.